This TCR beta chain was captured by sequencing in a study of T cell responses to AZD1222 COVID-19 vaccine. Study-wide results and limits: Possibly, clonal diversity was underestimated; donors were largely white British and included more females. Only a handful of AZD1222 recipients were seropositive at baseline. Repertoires in all cases were sampled only once the peak T cell response had passed.

Generated by immunoSEQ multiplex PCR, the TCRdb table keeps only in-frame clones and is missing some. The profile shows roughly 110,000 clones, 70% to 90% of them singletons. With respect to this clone: Its antigen is still unknown.

The V end lost 5 bases, the J end lost 9 bases, and 26 bases lay between the germline ends. CDR3 length: 16 amino acids. The V gene's germline CDR1 is MNHEY and CDR2 SMNVEV (reference sequence). The rearrangement joins TRBV27 to TRBJ2-7, with D tentatively TRBD1 (7 bases). The material sequenced was peripheral blood, taken on day 0 of AZD1222 vaccination. The TCR originated in an adult in good health. This CDR3 reads CASSLGRGQSFKGQYF. CDR3 DNA sequence: TGTGCCAGCAGTCTGGGGCGGGGACAGTCTTTTAAGGGGCAGTACTTC.